The 15 T cell receptor beta chains below come from one sample, sequenced in a study of OX40 agonist ivuxolimab in advanced cancers. TCRdb's table, derived via immunoSEQ multiplex PCR, lists solely in-frame clones and lacks some. Of 35,000 to 50,000 clones listed, 86% were seen once; the top ten hold just over 20%. Here the sequenced sample was CD4+ or CD8+ T cells sorted from blood, taken in a trial of the OX40 agonist ivuxolimab. These receptors all stem from an adult with an advanced solid tumor such as melanoma, head and neck, liver or kidney cancer.

The DNA of the CDR3 is TGTGCCAGCAGCTCCTGGGGGCGGACAGGGATAACAGATACGCAGTATTTT. Translation: CASSSWGRTGITDTQYF. V is TRBV7-3 and J is TRBJ2-3; 8 nucleotides line up with TRBD1. Germline V gene data show CDR1 as SGHTA and CDR2 as FQGTGA. V lost 4 bases to trimming and J lost 3 bases; unmatched junction nucleotides: 12. The CDR3 is made up of 17 amino acids. Using reference TRBV7-3 and TRBJ2-3 for the parts outside the CDR3, the full variable domain is GAGVSQTPSNKVTEKGKYVELRCDPISGHTALYWYRQSLGQGPEFLIYFQGTGAADDSGLPNDRFFAVRPEGSVSTLKIQRTERGDSAVYLCASSSWGRTGITDTQYFGPGTRLTVL.

This chain joins TRBV6-5 and TRBJ1-1; D is uncertain. V was cut by 6 bases and J by 1 base, with 6 bases left in between. The CDR3 runs to 12 residues. The V gene's germline CDR1 is MNHEY and CDR2 SVGAGI. CDR3 amino acids: CASRQSNTEAFF. In nucleotides, the CDR3 is TGTGCCAGCAGACAGTCGAACACTGAAGCTTTCTTT.

The J gene is TRBJ1-2, the V gene TRBV6-6, with D perhaps matching TRBD1 (5 bases). The germline V gene encodes CDR1 MNHNY and CDR2 SVGAGI (reference sequence). V lost 6 bases, J lost 4 bases, and 18 bases lay in between. The CDR3 totals 15 residues. The CDR3 bases are TGTGCCAGCAGCCCAAAAACCGGGGCCGCCTATGGCTACACCTTC. It translates to CASSPKTGAAYGYTF.

The chain is built from TRBV6-6 and TRBJ1-5; D not resolved. CDR1 and CDR2 (germline): MNHNY, SVGAGI (reference sequence). V was trimmed by 0 bases and J by 0 bases, leaving 3 bases between them. The CDR3 covers 14 residues. This chain's CDR3 is CASSYSISNQPQHF. The CDR3 region has the DNA TGTGCCAGCAGTTACTCGATTAGCAATCAGCCCCAGCATTTT.

This clone was observed a handful of times. The gene calls are TRBV7-3 and TRBJ1-5; possibly TRBD1 for D (6 bases). CDR1 is SGHTA, CDR2 FQGTGA, per germline. V shed 3 bases and J shed 7 bases, with 16 bases lying between them. The CDR3 is 15 amino acids. CDR3 in amino acids: CASSFSGEGDQPQHF. The CDR3, as DNA: TGTGCCAGCAGCTTCTCTGGGGAGGGGGACCAGCCCCAGCATTTT.

The rearrangement links TRBV5-6 to TRBJ2-2, with 12 nucleotides matching TRBD1. Germline lookup yields CDR1 SGHDT and CDR2 YYEEEE. This CDR3 is built from 17 residues. Trimming took 4 bases from V and 3 from J; bases not matched to a gene: 7. CDR3 bases: TGTGCCAGCAGCATAGCGGGACAGGGGGCGGACACCGGGGAGCTGTTTTTT. Its translation: CASSIAGQGADTGELFF.

This clone was detected only a few times. This chain uses TRBV9 with TRBJ1-1; D is unclear. Germline values: CDR1 SGDLS, CDR2 YYNGEE. The CDR3 loop spans 11 amino acids. V was trimmed by 2 bases and J by 7 bases, leaving 6 bases between them. The CDR3 DNA follows: TGTGCCAGCAGCGTTGGGGATGAAGCTTTCTTT. Translating it yields CASSVGDEAFF.

V usage is TRBV7-9 and J usage is TRBJ2-7; weak D call: TRBD2 (5 bases). In germline, CDR1 is SEHNR, CDR2 FQNEAQ (reference sequence). The V gene lost 1 base and the J gene lost 7 bases, with 8 bases spanning the gap. This CDR3 is 12 amino acids long. The CDR3 is CASSLGGEEQYV. The CDR3 coding sequence is TGTGCCAGCAGCTTAGGGGGAGAGGAGCAGTACGTC.

CDR3 nucleotide sequence: TGTGCCAGCAGTGACTACGGGACAGGGGGCTACGAGCAGTACGTC. Its translation is CASSDYGTGGYEQYV. The chain links TRBV13 to TRBJ2-7; 11 nucleotides line up with TRBD1. Germline loops: CDR1 PRHDT, CDR2 FYEKMQ (reference sequence). This CDR3 is built from 15 residues. V shed 6 bases and J 3 bases; nucleotides not matched to a gene: 7.

The chain recombines TRBV9 with TRBJ1-1; TRBD1 might be the D (6 bases). CDR1 SGDLS and CDR2 YYNGEE come from the germline V gene. CDR3 length equals 15 residues. The germline V and J ends were trimmed by 2 bases and 6 bases, with 17 bases remaining between them. CDR3 residues: CASSVNREGTAEAFF. The CDR3 DNA reads TGTGCCAGCAGCGTCAACAGGGAAGGAACCGCTGAAGCTTTCTTT.

The V call is TRBV2, the J call TRBJ2-5, with 8 nucleotides matching TRBD2. The CDR3 has 21 amino acids. With V trimmed by 10 bases and J by 1 base, 29 bases remained unmatched. Germline assignment: CDR1 SNHLY and CDR2 FYNNEI. The CDR3 loop is CATASGGGPSLVAGSQETQYF. CDR3 nucleotide sequence: TGTGCCACAGCATCCGGAGGGGGGCCCTCTCTGGTAGCGGGGTCCCAAGAGACCCAGTACTTC.

The rearrangement uses TRBV9 and TRBJ2-7; 7 bases fit TRBD2. Germline V gives CDR1 SGDLS, CDR2 YYNGEE. Trimming at V came to 0 bases and at J to 3 bases, leaving 12 bases not matched to a gene. The CDR3 covers 17 residues. CDR3 sequence (DNA): TGTGCCAGCAGCGTAGAAGGTTTAGGGGAGGGGAGCTACGAGCAGTACTTC. Protein: CASSVEGLGEGSYEQYF.

This chain connects TRBV6-5 to TRBJ2-7, with 7 bases lining up with TRBD2. The CDR3 has 16 amino acids. The junction had 7 bases not matched to a gene; V was cut back by 0 bases and J by 2 bases. Germline V gene sequence: CDR1 MNHEY, CDR2 SVGAGI. CDR3 DNA sequence: TGTGCCAGCAGTTACTCCCTCGACAGCGGGGCCTACGAGCAGTACTTC. This sequence encodes CASSYSLDSGAYEQYF.

V is TRBV9 and J is TRBJ2-3; tentatively, D is TRBD1 or TRBD2 (5 bases each). Trimming removed 4 bases from V and 8 bases from J, with 14 bases in between. The CDR3 runs to 13 residues. The V gene's germline CDR1 is SGDLS and CDR2 YYNGEE. The CDR3 nucleotides are TGTGCCAGCAGCCCGGGACGGGCGGGTACGCAGTATTTT. Translating gives CASSPGRAGTQYF.

The V call is TRBV12-5, the J call TRBJ2-1; weak D call: TRBD1 (5 bases). The CDR3 length is 14 residues. The germline V gene encodes CDR1 LGHNT and CDR2 FRNRAP. Trimming stripped 1 base from V and 4 bases from J, with 8 bases between. The CDR3 loop is CASGLETAYNEQFF. The CDR3 nucleotides read TGTGCTAGTGGTTTGGAGACAGCTTACAATGAGCAGTTCTTC.